A selection of T cell receptor beta chains follows, all from one sample in a study of OX40 agonist ivuxolimab in advanced cancers. Profiled with immunoSEQ multiplex PCR; TCRdb holds only in-frame clones, not every one. This table holds approximately 82,000 clones, 75% to 90% found once. Source: CD4+ or CD8+ T cells sorted from blood, taken in a trial of the OX40 agonist ivuxolimab. These receptors originate from an adult with an advanced solid tumor such as melanoma, head and neck, liver or kidney cancer. CDR3s include the opening cysteine and the closing phenylalanine or tryptophan. The D gene is left open where the match is weak. Size tells how often a clone was seen (once, few, many) or the class of an expanded clone, and some rows leave it out.

D	size	V	J	DNA	CDR3
TRBD1	.	TRBV6-5	TRBJ1-5	TGTGCCAGCAGCCGAGGGGACAGTAGCAATCAGCCCCAGCATTTT	CASSRGDSSNQPQHF
.	.	TRBV29-1	TRBJ1-2	TGCAGCGTTCTTAGGGAAAGTAACTATGGCTACACCTTC	CSVLRESNYGYTF
.	.	TRBV2	TRBJ1-1	TGTGCCAGCAGTGTTTCCCTGAACACTGAAGCTTTCTTT	CASSVSLNTEAFF
.	.	TRBV27	TRBJ2-2	TGTGCCAGCAGAAGGGGTTCGAACACCGGGGAGCTGTTTTTT	CASRRGSNTGELFF
TRBD1	.	TRBV19	TRBJ1-5	TGTGCCACAGGACAGGGGGTATGGAGCAATCAGCCCCAGCATTTT	CATGQGVWSNQPQHF
.	.	TRBV21-1	TRBJ2-2	TGTGCCAGCCGAAAGGGGGCTTTAGCCGGGGAGCTGTTTTTT	CASRKGALAGELFF
.	.	TRBV5-1	TRBJ2-6	TGCGCCAGCAGCTTCGAGGGGGGGCCTGGGGCCAACGTCCTGACTTTC	CASSFEGGPGANVLTF
.	.	TRBV6-1	TRBJ1-4	TGTGCCAGCAGTGAGACCCCGGGACCCTTTGAAAAACTGTTTTTT	CASSETPGPFEKLFF
.	.	TRBV7-9	TRBJ1-1	TGTGCCAGCAGCTTTGGCACAGACACTGAAGCTTTCTTT	CASSFGTDTEAFF
.	.	TRBV11-2	TRBJ2-3	TGTGCCAGCAGCAGGGCCAATTGGGATACGCAGTATTTT	CASSRANWDTQYF
.	.	TRBV29-1	TRBJ1-1	TGCAGCGTGGCGGGACATCTGAACACTGAAGCTTTCTTT	CSVAGHLNTEAFF
.	.	TRBV9	TRBJ1-1	TGTGCCAGCAGCGTAGCTGTCAGGGGTGAATCTGAAGCTTTCTTT	CASSVAVRGESEAFF
TRBD1	.	TRBV18	TRBJ1-5	TGTGCCAGCTCAGGGGCCGGGACAGAGATGAGCAATCAGCCCCAGCATTTT	CASSGAGTEMSNQPQHF
.	.	TRBV5-6	TRBJ2-7	TGTGCCAGCAGCCAAATGGACGGAACCTACGAGCAGTACTTC	CASSQMDGTYEQYF
.	.	TRBV11-2	TRBJ2-7	TGTGCCAGCAGTGACTACGAGCAGTACTTC	CASSDYEQYF
TRBD2	.	TRBV14	TRBJ2-3	TGTGCCAGCAGCCAGACTAGCGGGGGCACAGATACGCAGTATTTT	CASSQTSGGTDTQYF
.	.	TRBV7-6	TRBJ2-3	TGTGCCAGCAGCTTCGGGACCCTCGGAGATACGCAGTATTTT	CASSFGTLGDTQYF
.	once	TRBV2	TRBJ1-2	TGTGCCAGCAGTGATCGGGCCGGAGGCTATGGCTACACCTTC	CASSDRAGGYGYTF
.	.	TRBV11-1	TRBJ1-2	TGTGCCAGCAGCTTTGGGGGAACCTCTAACTATGGCTACACCTTC	CASSFGGTSNYGYTF
TRBD1	.	TRBV7-9	TRBJ1-4	TGTGCCAGCAGCTCACAGACAGGGGGCAGTGAAAAACTGTTTTTT	CASSSQTGGSEKLFF
TRBD1	.	TRBV6-4	TRBJ2-2	TGTGCCAGCAGTGACTCTTTCAGGGGGCCCCCGAACACCGGGGAGCTGTTTTTT	CASSDSFRGPPNTGELFF
TRBD2	.	TRBV9	TRBJ2-3	TGTGCCAGCAGCGAACGACTAGCGGGGGGCCGCGCAGATACGCAGTATTTT	CASSERLAGGRADTQYF
.	.	TRBV27	TRBJ2-5	TGTGCCAGCAGTTTCCCGAATGGAACTGACGAAGAGACCCAGTACTTC	CASSFPNGTDEETQYF
TRBD1	.	TRBV2	TRBJ2-2	TGTGCCAGCAGGGGGACAGCCGTTTCGAACACCGGGGAGCTGTTTTTT	CASRGTAVSNTGELFF
.	once	TRBV10-1	TRBJ1-1	TGCGCCAGCACCACTTCCCGAAATAACGTACAGGGAACCCTCCCACTGAACACTGAAGCTTTCTTT	CASTTSRNNVQGTLPLNTEAFF
.	.	TRBV20-1	TRBJ1-1	TGCAGTGCTGGGGTGAACACTGAAGCTTTCTTT	CSAGVNTEAFF
TRBD2	few	TRBV10-3	TRBJ2-3	TGTGCCATCAGGGATGGACTAGCGGGGGGCCCAGATACGCAGTATTTT	CAIRDGLAGGPDTQYF
TRBD2	once	TRBV7-2	TRBJ2-3	TGTGCCAGCAGCTTAGCGACTAGCGGGGGAAAGCTGAAGACAGATACGCAGTATTTT	CASSLATSGGKLKTDTQYF
.	.	TRBV2	TRBJ2-1	TGTGCCAGCAGTGGTGAAGTTGAGCAGTTCTTC	CASSGEVEQFF
TRBD1	.	TRBV19	TRBJ1-2	TGTGCCAGTTGGAGAATCGGGACAGCTAACTATGGCTACACCTTC	CASWRIGTANYGYTF
.	.	TRBV11-2	TRBJ2-5	TGTGCCAGCAGCTCCTCAAGAGGGCCAAGGACGAAGACCCAGTACTTC	CASSSSRGPRTKTQYF
TRBD1	.	TRBV11-1	TRBJ1-1	TGTGCCAGCAGCTTAAGACAGGGGGTCTTAGACACTGAAGCTTTCTTT	CASSLRQGVLDTEAFF